This T cell receptor (beta chain) is from a study of technical replicates of blood from a few donors. The J segment lost 12 bases and the V segment lost 3 bases, leaving 13 bases of the junction unmatched. Per the germline V gene, CDR1 is SGDLS and CDR2 is YYNGEE. The CDR3 has 15 amino acids. TCRdb keeps only in-frame clones here, not all; method: immunoSEQ multiplex PCR. The sample carries 55,000 to 60,000 clones, 80% to 95% recorded once. This clonotype was obtained from a human donor in good health. Some clones in this sample may be carry-over from other donors' samples. Sequencing was done on a sample of PBMCs. V gene TRBV9 combines with J gene TRBJ2-1; 9 bases agree with TRBD2. This chain's CDR3 is CASSAIAGDPLGQFF. The CDR3 DNA reads TGTGCCAGCAGCGCTATAGCGGGGGACCCCCTTGGGCAGTTCTTC.